Shown below are 14 T cell receptor beta chains from a single sample sequenced in a study of cytomegalovirus exposure and HLA in healthy donors. Both 60 Vbeta primers and 13 Jbeta primers went into the PCR. Profiling relied on immunoSEQ multiplex PCR, and the TCRdb table lists in-frame clones only, not all of them. The data show 150,000 to 200,000 clones, 80% to 90% seen once. The sequencing sample was made of PBMCs. The receptors derive from a man aged 18 to 29 in good health and CMV-seronegative.

The genes are TRBV16 and TRBJ2-7; a weak D match, TRBD2 (5 bases). This CDR3 is built from 13 residues. The ends were cut back, 3 bases at V and 6 bases at J, with 12 bases in the middle. CDR1 and CDR2 (germline): KGHSY, FQNENV. As DNA, the CDR3 is TGTGCCAGCAGCCACGGGAAGATGAGCGAGCAGTACTTC. Its translation: CASSHGKMSEQYF.

In DNA form, the CDR3 reads TGTGCCAGCAGCTTAACGGGTGGAAGTGGAAACACCATATATTTT. Translating gives CASSLTGGSGNTIYF. The chain recombines TRBV7-9 with TRBJ1-3; no clear D gene. V lost 2 bases, J lost 3 bases, and 11 bases lay in between. Germline V CDR1 and CDR2: SEHNR, FQNEAQ (reference sequence). The CDR3 length is 15 residues.

The chain links TRBV4-2 to TRBJ2-7, with D perhaps matching TRBD2 (5 bases). The CDR3 is 14 residues long. CDR1 and CDR2 (germline): LGHNA, YNFKEQ. V was shortened by 4 bases and J by 2 bases, with 12 bases between the two germline ends. As DNA, the CDR3 is TGTGCCAGCAGCCCTACTCGGACTGCCTACGAGCAGTACTTC. It is translated as CASSPTRTAYEQYF.

This clone was seen a few times. The chain recombines TRBV10-3 with TRBJ1-1; unclear D gene. V was pared by 4 bases and J by 0 bases, with 9 bases between. Germline CDR1 and CDR2: ENHRY and SYGVKD. The CDR3 runs to 14 residues. CDR3 coding DNA: TGTGCCATCAGTGCGTCTACAATGAACACTGAAGCTTTCTTT. This translates into CAISASTMNTEAFF.

The CDR3 DNA reads as TGTGCCAGCTCACCAGTCCGGGAAAAAAATTCACCCCTCCACTTT. It specifies CASSPVREKNSPLHF. This chain uses TRBV18 with TRBJ1-6; D remains unclear. The V gene's germline CDR1 is KGHSH and CDR2 LQKENI. Trimming pared 2 bases from V and 7 bases from J, leaving 12 bases between. This CDR3 has 15 amino acids.

V and J are TRBV28 and TRBJ2-7; 8 bases are a match to TRBD2. Germline CDR1 reads MDHEN; CDR2 reads SYDVKM. The CDR3 contains 12 residues. J gave up 2 bases and V 9 bases, and 3 bases lay outside the gene matches. The CDR3 nucleotides read TGTGCCAGTGCCGGGGGGGCCTACGAGCAGTACTTC. The encoded protein is CASAGGAYEQYF.

This clone was found a few times. Its ends do not fully match the called genes, so a read error is possible. The V gene is TRBV27, the J gene TRBJ2-5, with 10 bases fitting TRBD2. CDR1 is MNHEY, CDR2 SMNVEV, per germline (reference sequence). The CDR3 runs to 17 residues. The CDR3 region has the DNA TGTGCCTGCAGGGGAAGCGGGGGGGCCGGCGGGTGGGAGACCCAGTACTTC. Translated: CACRGSGGAGGWETQYF.

The chain employs TRBV4-2 and TRBJ1-2; 7 nucleotides align to TRBD1. The V gene end was trimmed by 3 bases and the J gene end by 7 bases; junction bases not matched to a gene: 8. The length of the CDR3 is 14 residues. Germline V CDR1 and CDR2: LGHNA, YNFKEQ. The CDR3 bases are TGTGCCAGCAGCCAGAGACAGGGTTCGGGTGGCTACACCTTC. This encodes CASSQRQGSGGYTF.

V gene TRBV27 combines with J gene TRBJ2-2; D uncertain. The CDR3 is made up of 14 amino acids. Between the trimmed V and J ends, which lost 6 bases and 5 bases, there was a span of 13 bases. Germline V CDR1 and CDR2: MNHEY, SMNVEV (reference sequence). CDR3 in amino acids: CASRKGRSTGELFF. CDR3 nucleotides: TGTGCCAGCAGAAAAGGCAGGTCGACCGGGGAGCTGTTTTTT.

The chain carries TRBV13 and TRBJ2-5; D gene uncertain. V shed 0 bases and J shed 3 bases, with 11 bases lying between them. This CDR3 spans 15 amino acids. Germline loops: CDR1 PRHDT, CDR2 FYEKMQ (reference sequence). CDR3: CASSLGHSSEETQYF. The DNA for the CDR3 is TGTGCCAGCAGCTTAGGGCACAGTTCGGAAGAGACCCAGTACTTC.

The rearrangement joins TRBV11-3 to TRBJ2-2, with 10 positions matching TRBD1. The CDR3 runs to 15 residues. J was trimmed by 4 bases and V by 5 bases; bases with no gene match: 4. Germline V gene lookup returns CDR1 SGHNT and CDR2 YENEEA. In DNA, the CDR3 is TGTGCCAGCAGCCCCCGGACAGGGGGCACCGGGGAGCTGTTTTTT. Its translation: CASSPRTGGTGELFF.

In its sample, this clone was seen a few times. This CDR3 is also generated by other DNA sequences in the sample. The chain employs TRBV9 and TRBJ1-1; D is uncertain. CDR1 and CDR2 (germline): SGDLS, YYNGEE. Trimming left V 0 bases short and J 1 base short, with 4 bases between. CDR3 length: 13 residues. CDR3 loop: CASSVAGNTEAFF. In nucleotides, the CDR3 is TGTGCCAGCAGCGTAGCGGGGAACACTGAAGCTTTCTTT.

The V gene is TRBV6-4, the J gene TRBJ2-3; TRBD2 aligns across 9 bases. J lost 4 bases, V lost 0 bases, and 5 bases had no gene match. The CDR3 consists of 16 residues. Germline CDR1 MRHNA, CDR2 SNTAGT. CDR3 protein: CASSDSSSGAPDTQYF. The DNA for the CDR3 is TGTGCCAGCAGTGACTCGTCTAGCGGGGCCCCAGATACGCAGTATTTT.

This sequence joins TRBV6-6 and TRBJ1-2, with 8 bases lining up with TRBD1. With 5 bases clipped from V and 4 bases from J, the junction kept 9 bases outside the gene matches. CDR1 is MNHNY and CDR2 is SVGAGI in the germline V gene (reference sequence). CDR3 length: 15 residues. Written as DNA, the CDR3 is TGTGCCAGCAGTCAGACTGGACAGGGATTCTATGGCTACACCTTC. Residues: CASSQTGQGFYGYTF.